These 16 T cell receptor beta chains share one sample of origin, sequenced in a study of CD8 T cells in Susac syndrome. The authors reverse transcribed roughly 0.5 to 1 ug RNA with random hexamers. From the immunoSEQ multiplex PCR reads, TCRdb called clonotypes with MiXCR, one entry per CDR3 protein. The table shows 40,000 to 55,000 distinct CDR3 sequences, with 90% to 95% occurring only once. Sequenced material: CD8+ T cells from PBMCs. The receptor set was obtained from a human donor in good health.

This clonotype was found once. The chain couples TRBV7-2 to TRBJ2-6; no firm D call. This CDR3 is built from 14 residues. The germline CDR1 and CDR2 sequences are SGHTA and FQGNSA. Trimming removed 0 bases at V and 4 bases at J, with 4 bases between. The CDR3 nucleotides are TGTGCCAGCAGCTTAGCGGGAGGGGCCAACGTCCTGACTTTC. Translation gives CASSLAGGANVLTF.

The V call is TRBV27, the J call TRBJ2-7; the match to TRBD1 covers 8 bases. Germline values: CDR1 MNHEY, CDR2 SMNVEV (reference sequence). The ends lost 6 bases at V and 7 bases at J; junction bases unmatched: 5. CDR3 length: 12 amino acids. The CDR3 loop reads CASSRTGFEQYF. DNA of the CDR3: TGTGCCAGCAGCAGGACAGGGTTTGAGCAGTACTTC.

This clonotype was detected a few times. The chain carries TRBV9 and TRBJ1-1, with D maybe TRBD1 (5 bases). The germline V gene has CDR1 SGDLS and CDR2 YYNGEE. The CDR3 runs to 13 residues. V lost 2 bases and J 3 bases, leaving 8 bases between the germline ends. In DNA form, the CDR3 reads TGTGCCAGCAGCGTGGGGGGGGACACTGAAGCTTTCTTT. The encoded protein is CASSVGGDTEAFF.

The chain combines TRBV4-1 with TRBJ2-1, with D perhaps TRBD1 (5 bases). CDR3 length: 14 residues. Trimming removed 5 bases from V and 5 bases from J, with 13 bases in between. Germline V CDR1 and CDR2: MGHRA, YSYEKL. CDR3 protein: CASSRGPGNNEQFF. CDR3 in DNA: TGCGCCAGCAGCAGGGGCCCAGGGAACAATGAGCAGTTCTTC.

The genes are TRBV29-1 and TRBJ2-3; maybe TRBD2 (5 bases). CDR1 SQVTM and CDR2 ANQGSEA come from the germline V gene. V lost 1 base and J lost 0, with 11 bases in between. The CDR3 is 15 residues long. The CDR3 nucleotides are TGCAGCGTTGAAGGGGAGTGGTCTAGCACAGATACGCAGTATTTT. Amino acid sequence: CSVEGEWSSTDTQYF.

This clonotype is a singleton in its sample. The DNA of the CDR3 is TGTGCCAGCAGTTTAGGGGCCGGAACTGAAGCTTTCTTT. It encodes CASSLGAGTEAFF. V gene TRBV27 combines with J gene TRBJ1-1; possible D gene TRBD1, 5 bases. The V gene's germline CDR1 is MNHEY and CDR2 SMNVEV (reference sequence). The CDR3 loop spans 13 amino acids. V lost 2 bases and J 5 bases, leaving 9 bases between the germline ends.

The chain joins TRBV5-6 to TRBJ2-5; 8 bases align to TRBD1. The CDR3 runs to 16 residues. The ends lost 4 bases at V and 7 bases at J; junction bases unmatched: 15. Looked up from germline, CDR1 is SGHDT and CDR2 is YYEEEE. Written as DNA, the CDR3 is TGTGCCAGCAGCGGCACCGGGACAGGCCGCGTTTGGACCCAGTACTTC. This translates into CASSGTGTGRVWTQYF.

As to this clonotype: The junction departs from the called germline gene at one end, perhaps through a read error. The rearrangement links TRBV7-9 to TRBJ2-1, with 8 nucleotides matching TRBD1. Germline-derived CDR1 and CDR2 are SEHNR and FQNEAQ (reference sequence). The CDR3 loop spans 17 amino acids. For the CDR3, the DNA is TGTGCCAGCAGCATAGCCCCGGGACAGGAAAAAGGCAATGAGCAGTTCTTC. Its protein is CASSIAPGQEKGNEQFF. The full variable domain, rest sourced from reference TRBV7-9 and TRBJ2-1, is DTGVSQNPRHKITKRGQNVTFRCDPISEHNRLYWYRQTLGQGPEFLTYFQNEAQLEKSRLLSDRFSAERPKGSFSTLEIQRTEQGDSAMYLCASSIAPGQEKGNEQFFGPGTRLTVL.

DNA for the CDR3: TGTGCCACCAGCGCGAACAGGGGTTGGCAAAACATTCAGTACTTC. Translating it yields CATSANRGWQNIQYF. The V call is TRBV15, the J call TRBJ2-4; 7 bases line up with TRBD1. With 5 bases clipped from V and 5 bases from J, the junction kept 9 bases outside the gene matches. Per germline, CDR1 LNHNV and CDR2 YYDKDF (reference sequence). This CDR3 is 15 amino acids long.

This chain uses TRBV30 with TRBJ2-3; D unresolved. The CDR3 runs to 15 residues. V was pared by 4 bases and J by 0 bases, with 14 bases between. Germline V lookup: CDR1 GTSNPN, CDR2 SVGIG (reference sequence). CDR3 nucleotide sequence: TGTGCCTGGATTCGGCTGGACCCTAGCACAGATACGCAGTATTTT. Translated: CAWIRLDPSTDTQYF. Based on the CDR3 plus reference TRBV30 and TRBJ2-3, the full variable domain is SQTIHQWPATLVQPVGSPLSLECTVEGTSNPNLYWYRQAAGRGLQLLFYSVGIGQISSEVPQNLSASRPQDRQFILSSKKLLLSDSGFYLCAWIRLDPSTDTQYFGPGTRLTVL.

The chain links TRBV29-1 to TRBJ1-1; possible D gene TRBD1, 6 bases. Germline V lookup: CDR1 SQVTM, CDR2 ANQGSEA. Trimming shortened V by 1 base and J by 0 bases, and 6 bases separated the two germline ends. CDR3 length: 13 residues. CDR3 in DNA: TGCAGCGTTGAAGGGGACATGAACACTGAAGCTTTCTTT. This gives the protein CSVEGDMNTEAFF.

The chain couples TRBV7-9 to TRBJ2-7, with D perhaps matching TRBD2 (6 bases). The V end was cut by 8 bases, the J end by 6 bases, with 17 bases between. The CDR3 is 13 residues long. Germline loops: CDR1 SEHNR, CDR2 FQNEAQ (reference sequence). This CDR3 is CASCGLPGCEQYF. The CDR3 nucleotides are TGTGCCAGCTGCGGACTACCAGGCTGCGAGCAGTACTTC. Based on the CDR3 plus reference TRBV7-9 and TRBJ2-7, the full variable domain is DTGVSQNPRHKITKRGQNVTFRCDPISEHNRLYWYRQTLGQGPEFLTYFQNEAQLEKSRLLSDRFSAERPKGSFSTLEIQRTEQGDSAMYLCASCGLPGCEQYFGPGTRLTVT.

The chain links TRBV27 to TRBJ2-7; TRBD2 matches at 9 bases. After removal of 2 bases from V and 2 bases from J, the junction contained 4 bases not matched to a gene. This CDR3 contains 15 residues. Germline assignment: CDR1 MNHEY and CDR2 SMNVEV (reference sequence). Written as DNA, the CDR3 is TGTGCCAGCAGTTTAACTAGCGGGCAAACCTACGAGCAGTACTTC. Translation: CASSLTSGQTYEQYF.

The genes are TRBV18 and TRBJ2-5; 7 bases fit TRBD1. J gave up 3 bases and V 3 bases, and 10 bases lay outside the gene matches. Germline CDR1 reads KGHSH; CDR2 reads LQKENI. The CDR3 contains 16 residues. CDR3 coding DNA: TGTGCCAGCTCACCTCGCCGCAGGGGGACGAAAGAGACCCAGTACTTC. Translated, it gives CASSPRRRGTKETQYF.

The rearrangement links TRBV20-1 to TRBJ2-1; tentatively, D is TRBD2 (6 bases). V was pared by 6 bases and J by 4 bases, with 22 bases between. The V gene's germline CDR1 is DFQATT and CDR2 SNEGSKA (reference sequence). CDR3 length equals 16 residues. CDR3 sequence: CSAAMPGTVKYNEQFF. DNA of the CDR3: TGCAGTGCCGCTATGCCCGGGACTGTAAAATACAATGAGCAGTTCTTC.

The V and J genes are TRBV27 and TRBJ2-1; 9 positions agree with TRBD2. Germline V lookup: CDR1 MNHEY, CDR2 SMNVEV (reference sequence). With V trimmed by 3 bases and J by 5 bases, 5 bases remained unmatched. The CDR3 has 15 residues. The CDR3: CASSFPLAGHNEQFF. CDR3 DNA: TGTGCCAGCAGTTTTCCCCTAGCGGGGCACAATGAGCAGTTCTTC.